This T cell receptor beta chain was documented in a study of control samples from healthy donors and cancer patients. TCRdb keeps only in-frame clones here, not all; method: immunoSEQ multiplex PCR. This table has about 75,000 clones, around four fifths appearing once. Trimming pared 1 base from V and 6 bases from J, leaving 10 bases between. CDR3 length: 15 residues. Germline values: CDR1 LNHNV, CDR2 YYDKDF (reference sequence). Sequencing input: blood. This clonotype originated in a man aged 45-65 years in good health. This chain joins TRBV15 and TRBJ1-6, with a tentative D call TRBD1 (5 bases). The CDR3 nucleotides are TGTGCCACCAGCAGAGGGACAACGACTAATTCACCCCTCCACTTT. Amino acid sequence: CATSRGTTTNSPLHF.